This TCR beta chain comes out of a study of T cell clonality in common variable immunodeficiency (dated by TCRdb to about 2015). What the study reported, not specific to this receptor: According to the authors, figuring out what caused the increased clonality in CVID would require sequencing the repertoires of T cell subpopulations. Fewer deletions and N-nucleotide insertions were reportedly observed in CVID TCRbeta sequences, and highly modified clones with 13 or more V deletions were reportedly absent from CVID TCRbeta sequences. Increased TCRbeta clonality was found in CVID subjects compared with healthy controls (t-test p = 0.018), with the increase being most characteristic of about a third of subjects. CVID subjects shared fewer TCRbeta clones with each other than healthy controls did (p < 0.0001). Correlations of repertoire features with clinical complications were constrained by heterogeneity among patients within the CVID cohort. Although equal DNA input was used, an average of roughly 80,000 unique sequences per sample was obtained for controls, compared with some 30,000 for CVID samples.

For sequencing input, CVID and control samples contributed equivalent amounts of genomic DNA. For every sample, a 60 bp segment covering the rearranged TCRbeta CDR3 region was amplified and then sequenced. The immunoSEQ assay, a bias-corrected multiplex PCR combined with high-throughput sequencing, was used to amplify TCRbeta. In the source study's methods: Every unique nucleotide sequence counted as a clone and was annotated with V, D and J genes, copy number and frequency. Sequences were labeled productive if in frame, and non-productive if out of frame or containing stop codons. As previously described, clonality was computed from Shannon's entropy. The predicted amino acid sequences of productive clones were used to derive the mean CDR3 Kyte-Doolittle hydropathy. The R hclust function was used to hierarchically cluster scaled V gene usage with Manhattan distance and complete linkage. Sharing of clones by CDR3 amino acid sequence was evaluated by resampling 12 repertoires per group over 100 rounds. The repertoires were screened for 65 to 75 published EBV-specific TCRbeta sequences and a few hundred published CMV-specific TCRbeta sequences. After a couple of CVID samples that produced fewer than 10,000 sequences were dropped from the analysis, 42 CVID repertoires remained. The table comes from immuneACCESS by way of TCRdb, which keeps in-frame sequences with V and J called. Part of the clones is missing from these tables; in studies checked, under half for an unresolved V gene and the rest for unknown reasons. D and trimming were read from the DNA, whereas the V and J calls and clone size are those reported in that table. Listed for this sample are approximately 64,000 clones, none observed only a single time. The top ten constitute 1.5% to 2% of the sample.

Predominantly Caucasian heritage was noted among both the CVID patients and the healthy controls. From each donor, roughly 5 to 8 ml of heparinized peripheral whole blood was collected. Genomic DNA from adults with common variable immune deficiency (CVID) and from healthy adult controls was the source for sequencing TCRbeta CDR3 repertoires. There were 22 healthy adult volunteers in the control group (around twelve female and roughly ten male), ranging in age from roughly 20 to 66 years, with a mean age of roughly 35. To isolate peripheral blood mononuclear cells, diluted blood was subjected to density centrifugation over Hypaque 1077 or Ficoll-Paque. Unsorted mononuclear cells served as the source of genomic DNA, which was extracted either by Qiagen column purification or by a centrifugation-based method. This clone was seen more than once but under ten times. Its cognate antigen has yet to be identified. The CDR3 end falls 3 residues outside the read, so it is completed with the germline J gene.

Trimming removed 1 base from V and 1 base from J, leaving 5 bases between the germline ends. Looking up the germline V gene yields CDR1 SGHVS and CDR2 FNYEAQ. Its CDR3 holds 14 amino acids, cysteine through phenylalanine. The CDR3 was read in part: 33 bases, with the frame set at base 1. Sequencing used peripheral blood mononuclear cells. This clonotype was sampled from a person aged 18 to 70 in good health. The rearrangement combines TRBV7-6 with TRBJ1-5, with no reliable assignment of the D segment. The CDR3 reads as follows: CASSLGPSNQPQHF. The covered CDR3 bases are TGTGCCAGCAGCTTAGGGCCAAGCAATCAGCCC. Outside the CDR3, residues come from the reference TRBV7-6 and TRBJ1-5 proteins, so the full variable domain is: GAGVSQSPRYKVTKRGQDVALRCDPISGHVSLYWYRQALGQGPEFLTYFNYEAQQDKSGLPNDRFSAERPEGSISTLTIQRTEQRDSAMYRCASSLGPSNQPQHFGDGTRLSIL.